These 29 T cell receptor beta chains were sequenced from one sample in a study of blood T cell repertoires in COVID-19. TCRdb keeps only in-frame clones here, not all; method: immunoSEQ multiplex PCR. This sample has about 210,000 clones, with around four fifths found just once. The specimen sequenced was peripheral blood. Source of these receptors: a woman aged 50 to 60 with active or convalescent COVID-19.

The V gene is TRBV6-6, the J gene TRBJ1-5; D ambiguous. Germline V gives CDR1 MNHNY, CDR2 SVGAGI (reference sequence). Between the trimmed V and J ends, which lost 6 bases and 5 bases, there was a span of 11 bases. This CDR3 region has 13 residues. The CDR3 coding sequence is TGTGCCAGCAGCCTCGAGAGGGATCAGCCCCAGCATTTT. Protein product: CASSLERDQPQHF.

The chain combines TRBV28 with TRBJ1-2; TRBD1 might be the D (6 bases). Trimming pared 3 bases from V and 7 bases from J, leaving 21 bases between. Germline CDR1 MDHEN, CDR2 SYDVKM. This CDR3 comprises 16 residues. CDR3 sequence: CASSLTEGGRASGYTF. DNA for the CDR3: TGTGCCAGCAGTTTGACGGAGGGGGGGCGAGCTTCTGGCTACACCTTC.

This clone was recorded once. The V gene is TRBV2, the J gene TRBJ1-2; 8 bases agree with TRBD1. The CDR3 contains 13 residues. After removal of 6 bases from V and 7 bases from J, the junction contained 7 bases not matched to a gene. Germline V lookup: CDR1 SNHLY, CDR2 FYNNEI. The CDR3 coding sequence is TGTGCCAGCAGGGCGAGGACAGGGTTTGGCTACACCTTC. Its translation: CASRARTGFGYTF.

This sequence joins TRBV3-1 (or the pseudogene TRBV3-2) and TRBJ1-1, with 9 bases aligning to TRBD1. Trimming removed 0 bases from V and 4 bases from J; junction bases left unmatched: 27. The CDR3 is 23 residues long. Germline CDR1 and CDR2: LGHDT and YNNKEL (reference sequence). CDR3 in amino acids: CASSQDSPGQGRVLPARGTEAFF. The CDR3 DNA sequence: TGTGCCAGCAGCCAAGACTCTCCGGGACAGGGAAGGGTCCTCCCCGCGCGTGGCACTGAAGCTTTCTTT.

The gene calls are TRBV19 and TRBJ1-5, with TRBD1 matching 9 bases. Per germline, CDR1 LNHDA and CDR2 SQIVND (reference sequence). Trimming cost V 6 bases and J 6 bases; bases outside gene matches: 9. The CDR3 is 15 residues long. This chain's CDR3 is CASRVTGGAGQPQHF. The DNA for the CDR3 is TGTGCCAGTAGGGTAACAGGGGGCGCGGGTCAGCCCCAGCATTTT.

The sample holds one count of this clone. V is TRBV3-1 (or the pseudogene TRBV3-2) and J is TRBJ2-5; 9 bases fit TRBD2. Germline V lookup: CDR1 LGHDT, CDR2 YNNKEL (reference sequence). V was pared by 1 base and J by 4 bases, with 13 bases of the junction left unmatched. This CDR3 comprises 18 residues. CDR3 sequence reads: CASSQGLAGPKLRETQYF. The CDR3 DNA reads TGTGCCAGCAGCCAAGGGCTAGCGGGACCCAAATTGCGAGAGACCCAGTACTTC.

The chain is built from TRBV3-1 (or the pseudogene TRBV3-2) and TRBJ1-2, with 9 bases matching TRBD1. Germline CDR1 and CDR2: LGHDT and YNNKEL (reference sequence). The CDR3 has 16 residues. Germline trimming cut 4 bases from V and 2 bases from J; bases unmatched to any gene: 8. The CDR3 here is CASSPVTGTGNYGYTF. In DNA form, the CDR3 reads TGTGCCAGCAGCCCCGTTACCGGGACAGGGAACTATGGCTACACCTTC.

This chain connects TRBV7-9 to TRBJ1-5; tentative D call: TRBD1 (5 bases). Germline-derived CDR1 and CDR2 are SEHNR and FQNEAQ (reference sequence). The CDR3 consists of 14 residues. V was clipped by 5 bases and J by 2 bases, with 10 bases between them. The CDR3 sequence is CASSAGLGNQPQHF. CDR3 sequence (DNA): TGTGCCAGCAGCGCGGGGCTCGGCAATCAGCCCCAGCATTTT.

This chain connects TRBV28 to TRBJ1-5; maybe TRBD1 (6 bases). CDR1 and CDR2 (germline): MDHEN, SYDVKM. The CDR3 has 15 amino acids. V lost 7 bases and J lost 6, with 19 bases in between. The CDR3 region has the DNA TGTGCCAGCAAAGGGTATTCAGGGGCGGGTCAGCCCCAGCATTTT. Its protein is CASKGYSGAGQPQHF.

This chain connects TRBV5-6 to TRBJ2-5, with D possibly matching TRBD2 (7 bases). The germline V gene has CDR1 SGHDT and CDR2 YYEEEE. The CDR3 is made up of 16 amino acids. Trimming removed 0 bases at V and 1 base at J, with 13 bases between. The CDR3 spells CASSLEAGAPQETQYF. In nucleotides, the CDR3 is TGTGCCAGCAGCTTGGAGGCGGGGGCTCCCCAAGAGACCCAGTACTTC.

This clone has only a few counts. The gene calls are TRBV6-4 and TRBJ1-1; 8 positions match TRBD1. V shed 2 bases and J 4 bases; nucleotides not matched to a gene: 3. The germline V gene has CDR1 MRHNA and CDR2 SNTAGT. This CDR3 has 14 residues. The CDR3 DNA follows: TGTGCCAGCAGTGACACTACAGGGGGCACTGAAGCTTTCTTT. Its translation is CASSDTTGGTEAFF.

V is TRBV6-2 or TRBV6-3 and J is TRBJ2-4; 11 bases are shared with TRBD1. Germline CDR1 reads MNHEY; CDR2 reads SVGEGT. The V segment lost 6 bases and the J segment 11 bases; nucleotides outside the gene matches: 6. The CDR3 length is 13 residues. CDR3 sequence reads: CASSRTGGTLQYF. Written as DNA, the CDR3 is TGTGCCAGCAGCAGGACAGGGGGCACCCTTCAGTACTTC.

The chain carries TRBV27 and TRBJ1-1, with TRBD1 matching 8 bases. The V and J ends lost 7 bases and 3 bases, in that order; junction bases with no gene match: 10. The CDR3 is made up of 15 amino acids. Germline CDR1 reads MNHEY; CDR2 reads SMNVEV (reference sequence). CDR3 bases: TGTGCCAGCATTCCAGGGGGCGCAGGGGACACTGAAGCTTTCTTT. Amino acids: CASIPGGAGDTEAFF.

This clone appeared a single time. DNA of the CDR3: TGTGCCAGCAGTTCCGCGACAGTACAGAACTATGGCTACACCTTC. Translated, it gives CASSSATVQNYGYTF. The rearrangement links TRBV28 to TRBJ1-2, with D possibly TRBD1 on 5 matching bases. Trimming stripped 4 bases from V and 2 bases from J, with 14 bases between. The germline V gene encodes CDR1 MDHEN and CDR2 SYDVKM. CDR3 length equals 15 residues.

V usage is TRBV28 and J usage is TRBJ1-2; D is undetermined. The CDR3 is 13 amino acids. CDR1 and CDR2 (germline): MDHEN, SYDVKM. V gave up 8 bases and J gave up 7 bases, with 17 bases separating them. Here the CDR3 reads CASLRGDASGYTF. The DNA for the CDR3 is TGTGCCAGCCTTAGAGGCGACGCCTCTGGCTACACCTTC.

Note on this clone: This CDR3 is also generated by other DNA sequences in the sample. The gene calls are TRBV6-5 and TRBJ1-2; D is perhaps TRBD1 (5 bases). Trimming left V 4 bases short and J 4 bases short, with 10 bases between. CDR1 is MNHEY and CDR2 is SVGAGI in the germline V gene. The CDR3 is 13 amino acids. Written as DNA, the CDR3 is TGTGCCAGCAGTTCCCAGGGAACCTATGGCTACACCTTC. Translating it yields CASSSQGTYGYTF.

The chain has TRBV5-6 and TRBJ2-3, with 11 bases lining up with TRBD2. Looked up from germline, CDR1 is SGHDT and CDR2 is YYEEEE. The J segment lost 10 bases and the V segment lost 1 base, leaving 14 bases of the junction unmatched. The CDR3 contains 17 residues. As DNA, the CDR3 is TGTGCCAGCAGCTTGATCGTTACGATAGCGGGAGGGAGATCGCAGTATTTT. Translating it yields CASSLIVTIAGGRSQYF. Based on the CDR3 plus reference TRBV5-6 and TRBJ2-3, the full variable domain is DAGVTQSPTHLIKTRGQQVTLRCSPKSGHDTVSWYQQALGQGPQFIFQYYEEEERQRGNFPDRFSGHQFPNYSSELNVNALLLGDSALYLCASSLIVTIAGGRSQYFGPGTRLTVL.

J is TRBJ1-5 and V is TRBV5-5; D gene ambiguous. CDR3 length: 14 amino acids. CDR1 and CDR2 from the germline V gene are SGHKS and YYEKEE (reference sequence). Trimming pared 2 bases from V and 5 bases from J, leaving 11 bases between. The CDR3 DNA reads TGTGCCAGCAGCTTCGGAGGGTTGGATCAGCCCCAGCATTTT. Its translation is CASSFGGLDQPQHF.

V and J are TRBV28 and TRBJ1-1; 8 bases agree with TRBD1. CDR1 MDHEN and CDR2 SYDVKM come from the germline V gene. The CDR3 is made up of 14 amino acids. After removal of 5 bases from V and 4 bases from J, the junction contained 6 bases not matched to a gene. The chain's CDR3 is CASSMDRAGTEAFF. In nucleotides, the CDR3 is TGTGCCAGCAGTATGGACAGGGCGGGCACTGAAGCTTTCTTT. Combining the CDR3 with reference TRBV28 and TRBJ1-1 gives the whole variable domain DVKVTQSSRYLVKRTGEKVFLECVQDMDHENMFWYRQDPGLGLRLIYFSYDVKMKEKGDIPEGYSVSREKKERFSLILESASTNQTSMYLCASSMDRAGTEAFFGQGTRLTVV.

This chain uses TRBV11-2 with TRBJ2-3, with D possibly being TRBD2 (5 bases). Germline CDR1 is SGHAT and CDR2 is FQNNGV. V was trimmed by 5 bases and J by 11 bases, leaving 20 bases between them. This CDR3 comprises 14 residues. The DNA of the CDR3 is TGTGCCAGCAGCCCCCAAGGTATCCGGGGTGAGCAGTATTTT. The encoded protein is CASSPQGIRGEQYF. The complete variable domain, with remaining parts taken from reference TRBV11-2 and TRBJ2-3, reads EAGVAQSPRYKIIEKRQSVAFWCNPISGHATLYWYQQILGQGPKLLIQFQNNGVVDDSQLPKDRFSAERLKGVDSTLKIQPAKLEDSAVYLCASSPQGIRGEQYFGPGTRLTVL.

The chain joins TRBV6-5 to TRBJ2-2; D possibly corresponds to TRBD1 (5 bases). CDR1 MNHEY and CDR2 SVGAGI come from the germline V gene. The V and J ends lost 4 bases and 5 bases respectively, with 8 bases between them. The CDR3 consists of 13 residues. The CDR3 nucleotides read TGTGCCAGCAGTTCTAGGGGAACCGGGGAGCTGTTTTTT. Translation: CASSSRGTGELFF.

This clone was recorded a few times. V is TRBV28 and J is TRBJ1-1; D not certain. Trimming removed 3 bases from V and 10 bases from J, with 15 bases in between. CDR1 and CDR2 (germline): MDHEN, SYDVKM. The CDR3 contains 13 residues. The CDR3 bases are TGTGCCAGCAGTTTTAAGATTCCGTCGGTAGCTTTCTTT. This codes for CASSFKIPSVAFF. The variable domain in full, with the rest retrieved from reference TRBV28 and TRBJ1-1, is DVKVTQSSRYLVKRTGEKVFLECVQDMDHENMFWYRQDPGLGLRLIYFSYDVKMKEKGDIPEGYSVSREKKERFSLILESASTNQTSMYLCASSFKIPSVAFFGQGTRLTVV.

The chain uses TRBV28 and TRBJ1-5; D may be TRBD1 (5 bases). The V gene lost 5 bases and the J gene lost 7 bases, with 15 bases spanning the gap. The length of the CDR3 is 14 residues. The germline V gene encodes CDR1 MDHEN and CDR2 SYDVKM. The CDR3 nucleotides read TGTGCCAGCAGTCAGACAGTCTTTTCCCAGCCCCAGCATTTT. It specifies CASSQTVFSQPQHF.

This chain joins TRBV7-9 and TRBJ1-2; TRBD1 might be the D (6 bases). This CDR3 is 16 amino acids long. V shed 3 bases and J shed 0 bases, with 14 bases lying between them. The germline CDR1 and CDR2 sequences are SEHNR and FQNEAQ (reference sequence). The CDR3 protein is CASSFTFRQANYGYTF. The CDR3 DNA reads as TGTGCCAGCAGCTTTACGTTCCGACAGGCTAACTATGGCTACACCTTC.

The chain uses TRBV5-6 and TRBJ2-7; 10 bases agree with TRBD2. The CDR3 length is 15 residues. CDR1 is SGHDT and CDR2 is YYEEEE in the germline V gene. J lost 5 bases, V lost 0 bases, and 5 bases had no gene match. CDR3 in amino acids: CASSLGIAGGDEQYF. CDR3 bases: TGTGCCAGCAGCTTGGGAATAGCGGGAGGCGACGAGCAGTACTTC.

The chain employs TRBV27 and TRBJ2-1; D might be TRBD2 (5 bases). This CDR3 contains 16 residues. Trimming removed 4 bases from V and 0 bases from J, with 13 bases in between. Germline CDR1 is MNHEY and CDR2 is SMNVEV (reference sequence). CDR3 sequence reads: CASSSRGPSSYNEQFF. DNA for the CDR3: TGTGCCAGCAGTTCTCGAGGGCCTAGCTCCTACAATGAGCAGTTCTTC.

The chain recombines TRBV7-3 with TRBJ2-5; TRBD2 matches at 12 bases. The CDR3 has 17 amino acids. Germline assignment: CDR1 SGHTA and CDR2 FQGTGA. V was clipped by 1 base and J by 4 bases; unmatched bases: 7. In DNA form, the CDR3 reads TGTGCCAGCAGCTTAAAGGCTAGCGGGAGGGCCCCAGAGACCCAGTACTTC. This sequence encodes CASSLKASGRAPETQYF.

The chain employs TRBV2 and TRBJ2-7, with 10 nucleotides matching TRBD1. CDR3 length equals 15 residues. Losses at the gene ends were 6 bases for V and 2 bases for J; bases not matched to a gene: 7. CDR1 and CDR2 (germline): SNHLY, FYNNEI. This CDR3 is CASSGTGEWAYEQYV. CDR3 nucleotides: TGTGCCAGCAGCGGGACAGGGGAATGGGCCTACGAGCAGTACGTC.

The rearrangement links TRBV7-9 to TRBJ2-7; 8 positions match TRBD2. V was pared by 5 bases and J by 1 base, with 4 bases of the junction left unmatched. The germline CDR1 and CDR2 sequences are SEHNR and FQNEAQ (reference sequence). The CDR3 extends over 14 amino acids. As DNA, the CDR3 is TGTGCCAGCAGCATTGGACTAGCATCCTACGAGCAGTACTTC. Translated: CASSIGLASYEQYF.